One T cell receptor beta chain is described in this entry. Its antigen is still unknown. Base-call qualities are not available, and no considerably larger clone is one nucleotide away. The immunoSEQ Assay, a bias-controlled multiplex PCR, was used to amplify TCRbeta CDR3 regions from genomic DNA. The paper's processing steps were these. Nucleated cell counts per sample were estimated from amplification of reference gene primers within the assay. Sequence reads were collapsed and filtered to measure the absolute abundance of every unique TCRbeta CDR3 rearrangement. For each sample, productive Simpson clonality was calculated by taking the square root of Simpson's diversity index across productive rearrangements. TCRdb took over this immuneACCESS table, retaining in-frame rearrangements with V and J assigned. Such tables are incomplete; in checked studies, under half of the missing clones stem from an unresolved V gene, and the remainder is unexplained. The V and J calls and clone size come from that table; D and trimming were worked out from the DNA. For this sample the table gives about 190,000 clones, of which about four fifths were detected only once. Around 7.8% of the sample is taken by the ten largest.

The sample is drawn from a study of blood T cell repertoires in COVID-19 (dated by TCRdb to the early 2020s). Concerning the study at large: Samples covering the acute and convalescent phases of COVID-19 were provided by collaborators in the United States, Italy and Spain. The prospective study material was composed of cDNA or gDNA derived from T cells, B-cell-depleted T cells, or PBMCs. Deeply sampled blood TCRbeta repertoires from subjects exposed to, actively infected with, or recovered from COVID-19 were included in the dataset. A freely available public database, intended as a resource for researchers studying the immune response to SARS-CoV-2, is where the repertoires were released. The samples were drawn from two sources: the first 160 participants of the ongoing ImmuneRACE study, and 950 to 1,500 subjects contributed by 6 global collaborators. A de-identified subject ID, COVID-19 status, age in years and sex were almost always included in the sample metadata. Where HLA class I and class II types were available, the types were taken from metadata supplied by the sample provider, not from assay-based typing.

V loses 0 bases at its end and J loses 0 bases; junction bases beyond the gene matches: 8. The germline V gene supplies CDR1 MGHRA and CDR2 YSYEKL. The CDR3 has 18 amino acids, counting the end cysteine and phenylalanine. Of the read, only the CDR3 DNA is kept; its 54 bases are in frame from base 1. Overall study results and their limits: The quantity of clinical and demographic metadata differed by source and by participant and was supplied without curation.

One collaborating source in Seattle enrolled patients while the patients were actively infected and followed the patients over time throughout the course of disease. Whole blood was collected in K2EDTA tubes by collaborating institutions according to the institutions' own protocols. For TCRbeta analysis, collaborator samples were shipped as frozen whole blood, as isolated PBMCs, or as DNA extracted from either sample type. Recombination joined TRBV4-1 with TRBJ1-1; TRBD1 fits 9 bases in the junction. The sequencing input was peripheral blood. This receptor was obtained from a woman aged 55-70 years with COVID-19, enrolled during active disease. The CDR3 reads CASSQDVPGQGLNTEAFF. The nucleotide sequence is TGCGCCAGCAGCCAAGATGTCCCGGGACAGGGTTTGAACACTGAAGCTTTCTTT.